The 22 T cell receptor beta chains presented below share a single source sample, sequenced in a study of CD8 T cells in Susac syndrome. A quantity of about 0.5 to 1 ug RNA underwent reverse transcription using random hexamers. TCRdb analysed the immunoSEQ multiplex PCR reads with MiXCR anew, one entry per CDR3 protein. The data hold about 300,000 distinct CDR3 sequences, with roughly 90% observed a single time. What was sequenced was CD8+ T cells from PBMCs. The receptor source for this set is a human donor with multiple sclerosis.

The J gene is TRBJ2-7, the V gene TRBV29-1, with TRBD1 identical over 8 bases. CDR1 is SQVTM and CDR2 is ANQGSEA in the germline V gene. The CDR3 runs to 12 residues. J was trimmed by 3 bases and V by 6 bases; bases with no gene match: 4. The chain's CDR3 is CSVAGTGYEQYF. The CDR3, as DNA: TGCAGCGTAGCCGGGACAGGCTACGAGCAGTACTTC.

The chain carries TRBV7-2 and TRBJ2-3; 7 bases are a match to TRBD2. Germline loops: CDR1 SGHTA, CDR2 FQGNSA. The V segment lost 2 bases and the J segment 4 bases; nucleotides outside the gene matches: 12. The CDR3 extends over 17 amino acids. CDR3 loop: CASSLILSGGIADTQYF. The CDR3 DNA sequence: TGTGCCAGCAGCTTAATCCTATCGGGAGGCATTGCAGATACGCAGTATTTT.

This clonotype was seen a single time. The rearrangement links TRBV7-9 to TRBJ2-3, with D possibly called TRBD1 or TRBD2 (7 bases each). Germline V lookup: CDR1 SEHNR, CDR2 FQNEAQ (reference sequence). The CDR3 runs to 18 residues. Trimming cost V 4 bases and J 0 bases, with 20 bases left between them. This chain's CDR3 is CASSSTGGDSTSTDTQYF. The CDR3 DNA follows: TGTGCCAGCAGCTCCACTGGGGGGGACAGTACTAGCACAGATACGCAGTATTTT.

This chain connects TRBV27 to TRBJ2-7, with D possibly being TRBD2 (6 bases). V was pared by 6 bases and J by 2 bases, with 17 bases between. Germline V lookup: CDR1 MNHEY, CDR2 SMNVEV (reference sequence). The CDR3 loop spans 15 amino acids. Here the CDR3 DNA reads TGTGCCAGCAGCCCCTCCCTGCTAGCGACCTACGAGCAGTACTTC. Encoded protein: CASSPSLLATYEQYF.

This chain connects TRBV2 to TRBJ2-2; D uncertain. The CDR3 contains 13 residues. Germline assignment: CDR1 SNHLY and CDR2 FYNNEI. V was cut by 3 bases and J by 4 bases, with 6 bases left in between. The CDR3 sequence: CASSDRFTGELFF. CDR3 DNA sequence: TGTGCCAGCAGTGACAGGTTCACCGGGGAGCTGTTTTTT.

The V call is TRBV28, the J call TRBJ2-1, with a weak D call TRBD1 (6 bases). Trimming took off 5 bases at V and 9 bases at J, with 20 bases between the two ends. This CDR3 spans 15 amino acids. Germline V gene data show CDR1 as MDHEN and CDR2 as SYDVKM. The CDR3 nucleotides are TGTGCCAGCAGTCCCCAAGGGCAGGGGCCCTTTGAGCAGTTCTTC. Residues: CASSPQGQGPFEQFF.

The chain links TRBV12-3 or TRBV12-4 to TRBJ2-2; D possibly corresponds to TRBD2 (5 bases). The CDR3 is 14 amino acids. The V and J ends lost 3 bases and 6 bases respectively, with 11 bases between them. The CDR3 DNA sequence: TGTGCCAGCAGTTTCCCTCTAGCTGCCGGGGAGCTGTTTTTT. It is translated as CASSFPLAAGELFF.

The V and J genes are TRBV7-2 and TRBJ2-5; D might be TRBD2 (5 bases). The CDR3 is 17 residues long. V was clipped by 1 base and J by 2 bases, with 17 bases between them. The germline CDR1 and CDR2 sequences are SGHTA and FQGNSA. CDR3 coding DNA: TGTGCCAGCAGCTTAGTGTTCGCGGGTAACGTACAAGAGACCCAGTACTTC. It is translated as CASSLVFAGNVQETQYF.

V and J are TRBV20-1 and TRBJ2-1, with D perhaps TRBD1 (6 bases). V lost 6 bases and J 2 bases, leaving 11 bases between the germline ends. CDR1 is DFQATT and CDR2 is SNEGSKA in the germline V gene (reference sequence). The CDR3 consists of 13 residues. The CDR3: CSAHRETYNEQFF. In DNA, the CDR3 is TGCAGTGCCCACAGGGAGACCTACAATGAGCAGTTCTTC.

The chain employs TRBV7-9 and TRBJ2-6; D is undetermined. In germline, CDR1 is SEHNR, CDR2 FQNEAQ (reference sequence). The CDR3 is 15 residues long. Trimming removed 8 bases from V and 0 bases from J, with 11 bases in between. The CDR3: CASRPQPSGANVLTF. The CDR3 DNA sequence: TGTGCCAGCCGGCCTCAGCCCTCTGGGGCCAACGTCCTGACTTTC.

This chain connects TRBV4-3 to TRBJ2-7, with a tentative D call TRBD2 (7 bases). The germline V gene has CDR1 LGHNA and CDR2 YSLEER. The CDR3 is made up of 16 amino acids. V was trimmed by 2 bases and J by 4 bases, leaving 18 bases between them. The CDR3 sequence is CASSQRGAVGVYEQYF. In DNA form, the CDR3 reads TGCGCCAGCAGCCAACGGGGGGCGGTAGGTGTATACGAGCAGTACTTC.

As DNA, the CDR3 is TGTGCCAGTAATTACTTCCCGGGTAGCAATCAGCCCCAGCATTTT. It is translated as CASNYFPGSNQPQHF. V gene TRBV19 combines with J gene TRBJ1-5; no definite D call. Germline V gene data show CDR1 as LNHDA and CDR2 as SQIVND (reference sequence). V was shortened by 7 bases and J by 0 bases, with 13 bases between the two germline ends. The CDR3 is 15 residues long.

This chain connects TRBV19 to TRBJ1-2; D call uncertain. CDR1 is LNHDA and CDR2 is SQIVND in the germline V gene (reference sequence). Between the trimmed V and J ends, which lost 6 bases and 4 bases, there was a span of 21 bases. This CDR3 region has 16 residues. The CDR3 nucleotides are TGTGCCAGTAGCGGCGGGTGGGGAGAAGGAGTCTATGGCTACACCTTC. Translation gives CASSGGWGEGVYGYTF.

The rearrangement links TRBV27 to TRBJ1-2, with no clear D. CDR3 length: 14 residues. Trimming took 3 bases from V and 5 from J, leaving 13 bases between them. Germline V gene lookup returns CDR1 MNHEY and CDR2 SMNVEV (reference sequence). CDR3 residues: CASSFRGPGYGYTF. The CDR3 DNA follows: TGTGCCAGCAGTTTTAGAGGCCCCGGGTATGGCTACACCTTC.

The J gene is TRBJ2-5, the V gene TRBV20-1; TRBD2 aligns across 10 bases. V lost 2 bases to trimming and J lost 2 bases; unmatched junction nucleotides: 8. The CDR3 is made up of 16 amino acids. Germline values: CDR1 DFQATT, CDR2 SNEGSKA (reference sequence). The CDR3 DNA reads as TGCAGTGCTAGACTTACTAGCGGGGCACTACAAGAGACCCAGTACTTC. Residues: CSARLTSGALQETQYF.

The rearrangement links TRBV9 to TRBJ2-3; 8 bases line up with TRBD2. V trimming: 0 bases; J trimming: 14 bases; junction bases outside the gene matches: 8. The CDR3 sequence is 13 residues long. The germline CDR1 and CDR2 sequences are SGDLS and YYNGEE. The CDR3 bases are TGTGCCAGCAGCGTAGGTGGGTCTAGCGGGCCGTATTTT. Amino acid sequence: CASSVGGSSGPYF.

The DNA of the CDR3 is TGTGCCAGCAGTCCCCGAGGTAGCGGATACACAGATACGCAGTATTTT. It codes for CASSPRGSGYTDTQYF. The chain links TRBV6-1 to TRBJ2-3, with D possibly matching TRBD2 (6 bases). Germline V gene lookup returns CDR1 MNHNS and CDR2 SASEGT. This CDR3 has 16 residues. V lost 5 bases to trimming and J lost 2 bases, with 17 bases between them.

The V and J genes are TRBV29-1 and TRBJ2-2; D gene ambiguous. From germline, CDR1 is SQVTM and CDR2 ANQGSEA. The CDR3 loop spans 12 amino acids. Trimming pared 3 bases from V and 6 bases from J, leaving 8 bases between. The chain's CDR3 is CSVDLRPGELFF. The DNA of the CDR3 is TGCAGCGTTGACCTTCGACCCGGGGAGCTGTTTTTT.

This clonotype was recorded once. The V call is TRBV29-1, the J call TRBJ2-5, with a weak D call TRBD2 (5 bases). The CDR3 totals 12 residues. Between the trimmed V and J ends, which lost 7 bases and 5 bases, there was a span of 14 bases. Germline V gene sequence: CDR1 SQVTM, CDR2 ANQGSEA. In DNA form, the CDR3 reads TGCAGCGATGCCGGGGTGGGGGAGACCCAGTACTTC. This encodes CSDAGVGETQYF. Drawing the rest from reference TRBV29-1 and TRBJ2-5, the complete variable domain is SAVISQKPSRDICQRGTSLTIQCQVDSQVTMMFWYRQQPGQSLTLIATANQGSEATYESGFVIDKFPISRPNLTFSTLTVSNMSPEDSSIYLCSDAGVGETQYFGPGTRLLVL.

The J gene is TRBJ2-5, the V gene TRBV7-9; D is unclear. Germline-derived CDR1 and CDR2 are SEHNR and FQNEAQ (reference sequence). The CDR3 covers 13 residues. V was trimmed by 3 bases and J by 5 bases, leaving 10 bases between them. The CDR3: CASSLDPRETQYF. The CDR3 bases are TGTGCCAGCAGCTTGGACCCACGGGAGACCCAGTACTTC.

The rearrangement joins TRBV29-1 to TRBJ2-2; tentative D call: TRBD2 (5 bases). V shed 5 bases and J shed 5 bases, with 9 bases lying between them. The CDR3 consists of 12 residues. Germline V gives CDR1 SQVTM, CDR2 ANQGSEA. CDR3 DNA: TGCAGCGTTATGCGGGTGACCGGGGAGCTGTTTTTT. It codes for CSVMRVTGELFF.

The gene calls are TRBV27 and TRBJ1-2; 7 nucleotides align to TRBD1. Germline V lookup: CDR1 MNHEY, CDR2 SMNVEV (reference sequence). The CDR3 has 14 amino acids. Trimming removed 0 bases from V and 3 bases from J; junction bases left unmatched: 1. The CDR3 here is CASSLSGTDYGYTF. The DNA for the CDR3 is TGTGCCAGCAGTTTATCCGGGACAGACTATGGCTACACCTTC.